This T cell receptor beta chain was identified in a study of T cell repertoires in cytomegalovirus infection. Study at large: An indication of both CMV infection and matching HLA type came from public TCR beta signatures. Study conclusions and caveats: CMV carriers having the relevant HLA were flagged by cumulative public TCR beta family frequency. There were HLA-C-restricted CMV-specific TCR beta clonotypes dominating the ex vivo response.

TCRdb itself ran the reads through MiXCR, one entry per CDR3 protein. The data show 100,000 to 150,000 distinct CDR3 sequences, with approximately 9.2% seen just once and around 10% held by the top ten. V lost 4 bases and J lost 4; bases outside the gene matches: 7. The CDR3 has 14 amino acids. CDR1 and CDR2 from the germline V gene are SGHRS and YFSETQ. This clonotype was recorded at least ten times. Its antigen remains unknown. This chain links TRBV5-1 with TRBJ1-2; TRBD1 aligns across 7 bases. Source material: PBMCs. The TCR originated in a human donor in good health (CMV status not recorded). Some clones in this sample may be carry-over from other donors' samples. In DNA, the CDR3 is TGCGCCAGCAGCAGGGGACAGAGCCTCTATGGCTACACCTTC. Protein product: CASSRGQSLYGYTF. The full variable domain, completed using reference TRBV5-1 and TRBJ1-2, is KAGVTQTPRYLIKTRGQQVTLSCSPISGHRSVSWYQQTPGQGLQFLFEYFSETQRNKGNFPGRFSGRQFSNSRSEMNVSTLELGDSALYLCASSRGQSLYGYTFGSGTRLTVV.